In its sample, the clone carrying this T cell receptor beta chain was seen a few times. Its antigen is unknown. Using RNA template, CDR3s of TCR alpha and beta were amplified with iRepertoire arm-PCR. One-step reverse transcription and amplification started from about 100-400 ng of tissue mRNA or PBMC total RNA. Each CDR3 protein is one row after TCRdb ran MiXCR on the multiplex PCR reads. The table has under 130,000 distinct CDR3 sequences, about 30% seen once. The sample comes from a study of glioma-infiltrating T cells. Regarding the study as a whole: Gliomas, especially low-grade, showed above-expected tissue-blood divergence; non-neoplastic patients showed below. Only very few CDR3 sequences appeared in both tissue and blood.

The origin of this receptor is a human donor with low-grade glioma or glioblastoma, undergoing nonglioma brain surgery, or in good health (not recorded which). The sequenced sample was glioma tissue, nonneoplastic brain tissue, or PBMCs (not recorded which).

CDR3 DNA: TGTGCCTGGAGTGTAGGGATAGGGCCCGAAGCTTTCTTT. This encodes CAWSVGIGPEAFF. The chain employs TRBV30 and TRBJ1-1; D unresolved. CDR1 GTSNPN and CDR2 SVGIG come from the germline V gene (reference sequence). The CDR3 runs 13 residues. V was clipped by 0 bases and J by 8 bases, with 13 bases between them.